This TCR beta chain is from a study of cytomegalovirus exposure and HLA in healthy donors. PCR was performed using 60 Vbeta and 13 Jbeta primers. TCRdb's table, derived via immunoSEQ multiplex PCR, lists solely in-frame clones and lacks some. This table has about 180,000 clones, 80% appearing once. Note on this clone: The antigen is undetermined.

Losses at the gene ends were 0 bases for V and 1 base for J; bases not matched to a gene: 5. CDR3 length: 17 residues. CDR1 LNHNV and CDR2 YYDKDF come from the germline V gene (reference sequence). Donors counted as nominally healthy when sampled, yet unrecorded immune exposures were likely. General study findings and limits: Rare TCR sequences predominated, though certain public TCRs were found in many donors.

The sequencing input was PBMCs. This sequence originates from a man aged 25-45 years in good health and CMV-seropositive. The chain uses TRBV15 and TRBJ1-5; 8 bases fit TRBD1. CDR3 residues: CATSRDRQGASNQPQHF. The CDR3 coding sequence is TGTGCCACCAGCAGAGATAGGCAGGGGGCGAGCAATCAGCCCCAGCATTTT.